A single sample is the source of the 8 T cell receptor beta chains below, sequenced in a study of STAT5B mutations in CD4+ large granular lymphocyte leukemia. Clones were read by immunoSEQ multiplex PCR, and TCRdb kept only the in-frame ones, dropping some. The sample comprises some 40,000 clones, roughly 81% of which are singletons, and 3.6% rests with the top ten. The specimen sequenced was CD4+ T cells from blood buffy coats. These receptors were obtained from a human donor in good health.

This clone was seen a handful of times. The chain joins TRBV5-6 to TRBJ2-3; no clear D gene. This CDR3 has 12 residues. Germline V gene data show CDR1 as SGHDT and CDR2 as YYEEEE. The V end was cut by 0 bases, the J end by 13 bases, with 12 bases between. CDR3 nucleotides: TGTGCCAGCAGCTTGGGTTCGGATTCTGAGTATTTT. As protein: CASSLGSDSEYF.

V usage is TRBV28 and J usage is TRBJ1-2; D remains unclear. The germline V gene encodes CDR1 MDHEN and CDR2 SYDVKM. CDR3 length: 13 amino acids. The V gene lost 8 bases and the J gene lost 0 bases, with 10 bases spanning the gap. The CDR3, as DNA: TGTGCCAGCCTGCTAACAGCTAACTATGGCTACACCTTC. Protein: CASLLTANYGYTF.

This chain connects TRBV2 to TRBJ1-4; possibly TRBD1 for D (5 bases). Germline CDR1 SNHLY, CDR2 FYNNEI. The CDR3 consists of 11 residues. The V end was cut by 8 bases, the J end by 7 bases, with 8 bases between. CDR3 sequence reads: CASGGSEKLFF. In nucleotides, the CDR3 is TGTGCCAGCGGGGGGAGTGAAAAACTGTTTTTT. The entire variable domain, with the rest obtained from reference TRBV2 and TRBJ1-4, is as follows: EPEVTQTPSHQVTQMGQEVILRCVPISNHLYFYWYRQILGQKVEFLVSFYNNEISEKSEIFDDQFSVERPDGSNFTLKIRSTKLEDSAMYFCASGGSEKLFFGSGTQLSVL.

This sequence joins TRBV4-1 and TRBJ2-3; D remains unclear. This CDR3 region has 13 residues. The V gene lost 0 bases and the J gene lost 7 bases, with 8 bases spanning the gap. CDR1 MGHRA and CDR2 YSYEKL come from the germline V gene. CDR3 loop: CASSQEARYTQYF. The CDR3, as DNA: TGCGCCAGCAGCCAAGAAGCCCGGTATACGCAGTATTTT.

The genes are TRBV30 and TRBJ2-7; possibly TRBD1 for D (5 bases). The germline V gene encodes CDR1 GTSNPN and CDR2 SVGIG (reference sequence). V shed 8 bases and J shed 4 bases, with 15 bases lying between them. The CDR3 spans 12 residues. The DNA for the CDR3 is TGTGCCCGAGCCGACAGTGGGTACGAGCAGTACTTC. This translates into CARADSGYEQYF.

V and J are TRBV6-1 and TRBJ2-4, with D possibly matching TRBD1 (6 bases). CDR1 and CDR2 (germline): MNHNS, SASEGT. The CDR3 has 14 amino acids. The V end was cut by 4 bases, the J end by 7 bases, with 14 bases between. CDR3 loop: CASSAGTGLNIQYF. CDR3 bases: TGTGCCAGCAGTGCGGGTACAGGGCTGAACATTCAGTACTTC.

The chain is built from TRBV6-6 and TRBJ2-2; TRBD2 might be the D (7 bases). Germline CDR1 and CDR2: MNHNY and SVGAGI (reference sequence). V dropped 2 bases and J dropped 4 bases, with 11 bases sitting between them. The CDR3 runs 15 residues. CDR3 nucleotide sequence: TGTGCCAGCAGTTACGTGGGGGGGCCCACCGGGGAGCTGTTTTTT. The encoded protein is CASSYVGGPTGELFF.

The genes are TRBV6-5 and TRBJ2-2; possibly TRBD1 for D (5 bases). Germline V gene data show CDR1 as MNHEY and CDR2 as SVGAGI. There are 15 residues in the CDR3. Trimming took off 7 bases at V and 6 bases at J, with 18 bases between the two ends. CDR3 bases: TGTGCCAGCAACCAGGGATCCCTGGTGGCCGGGGAGCTGTTTTTT. Its translation: CASNQGSLVAGELFF.